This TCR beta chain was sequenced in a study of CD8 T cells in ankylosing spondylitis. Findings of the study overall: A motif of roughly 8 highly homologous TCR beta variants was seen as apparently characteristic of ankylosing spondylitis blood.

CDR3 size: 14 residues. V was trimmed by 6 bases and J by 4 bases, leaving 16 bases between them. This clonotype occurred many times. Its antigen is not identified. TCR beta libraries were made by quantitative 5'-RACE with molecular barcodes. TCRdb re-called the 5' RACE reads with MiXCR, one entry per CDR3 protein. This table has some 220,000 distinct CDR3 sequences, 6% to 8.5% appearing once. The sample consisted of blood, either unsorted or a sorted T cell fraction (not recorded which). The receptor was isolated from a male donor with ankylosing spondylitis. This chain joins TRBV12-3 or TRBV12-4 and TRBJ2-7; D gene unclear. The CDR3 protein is CASSSSGVSYEQYF. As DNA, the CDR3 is TGTGCCAGCAGCTCAAGTGGGGTCTCGTACGAGCAGTACTTC.